Presented here are 29 T cell receptor beta chains from one specimen sequenced in a study of cytomegalovirus exposure and HLA in healthy donors. Primers for the PCR totalled 60 Vbeta and 13 Jbeta. Assay used: immunoSEQ multiplex PCR; TCRdb lists only in-frame clones, some missing. Of some 120,000 clones in the sample, approximately 70% were seen once. Sequencing used PBMCs. Receptors were obtained from a man in his thirties or forties in good health and CMV-seropositive.

CDR3 residues: CASSQKGGYEQFF. CDR3 nucleotide sequence: TGCGCCAGCAGCCAGAAGGGGGGGTATGAGCAGTTCTTC. This rearrangement joins TRBV4-3 to TRBJ2-1; D possibly corresponds to TRBD2 (7 bases). CDR1 and CDR2 (germline): LGHNA, YSLEER. The CDR3 runs to 13 residues. The V gene lost 3 bases and the J gene lost 8 bases, with 11 bases spanning the gap.

The chain recombines TRBV10-3 with TRBJ1-2; TRBD1 matches at 7 bases. The CDR3 covers 14 residues. Germline CDR1 and CDR2: ENHRY and SYGVKD. With V trimmed by 5 bases and J by 5 bases, 8 bases remained unmatched. CDR3 sequence (DNA): TGTGCCATCAGTCCAGGGGGTCGAGGGTATGGCTACACCTTC. Protein sequence: CAISPGGRGYGYTF.

This clone has just a few counts. The rearrangement joins TRBV4-1 to TRBJ1-1; a weak D match, TRBD1 (5 bases). V was shortened by 3 bases and J by 0 bases, with 11 bases between the two germline ends. The germline CDR1 and CDR2 sequences are MGHRA and YSYEKL. The CDR3 covers 15 residues. The CDR3 reads CASSQDGAMNTEAFF. The CDR3 nucleotides read TGCGCCAGCAGCCAGGATGGGGCGATGAACACTGAAGCTTTCTTT.

This clone was observed a handful of times. The genes are TRBV6-1 and TRBJ2-4; 7 nucleotides line up with TRBD2. Trimming removed 3 bases from V and 0 bases from J; junction bases left unmatched: 2. The CDR3 loop spans 15 amino acids. Looked up from germline, CDR1 is MNHNS and CDR2 is SASEGT. The CDR3 protein is CASSEGGRAKNIQYF. DNA for the CDR3: TGTGCCAGCAGTGAGGGGGGGAGAGCCAAAAACATTCAGTACTTC.

This clone occurred a few times. This chain connects TRBV11-3 to TRBJ2-5; 7 bases are shared with TRBD1. CDR1 is SGHNT, CDR2 YENEEA, per germline. The CDR3 sequence is 15 residues long. After removal of 2 bases from V and 2 bases from J, the junction contained 5 bases not matched to a gene. CDR3 loop: CASSLRTGVQETQYF. The CDR3 DNA follows: TGTGCCAGCAGCTTACGGACAGGCGTTCAAGAGACCCAGTACTTC.

The chain recombines TRBV19 with TRBJ1-1; 8 positions match TRBD1. The germline gives CDR1 LNHDA, CDR2 SQIVND (reference sequence). With V trimmed by 5 bases and J by 4 bases, 9 bases remained unmatched. This CDR3 is 15 amino acids long. This chain's CDR3 is CASSSRTGMSTEAFF. The DNA of the CDR3 is TGTGCCAGTAGTTCTCGGACAGGGATGTCCACTGAAGCTTTCTTT.

This clone is a singleton in its sample. The CDR3 region is CASSWGPFYEQYV. CDR3 in DNA: TGTGCCAGCAGTTGGGGCCCATTCTACGAGCAGTACGTC. The V and J genes are TRBV27 and TRBJ2-7; TRBD1 is a possible D gene (5 bases). CDR1 and CDR2 (germline): MNHEY, SMNVEV (reference sequence). This CDR3 spans 13 amino acids. The V gene lost 4 bases and the J gene lost 3 bases, with 10 bases spanning the gap.

This chain links TRBV29-1 with TRBJ1-2; D might be TRBD1 (6 bases). CDR3 length: 16 amino acids. V was pared by 4 bases and J by 2 bases, with 20 bases between. Germline CDR1 reads SQVTM; CDR2 reads ANQGSEA. As DNA, the CDR3 is TGCAGCGTTGCCGGATCGTCAGGGGCTCAAAACTATGGCTACACCTTC. The encoded protein is CSVAGSSGAQNYGYTF.

The chain links TRBV7-4 to TRBJ2-3; D may be TRBD1 (5 bases). Germline V CDR1 and CDR2: SGHVT, SQSDAQ. This CDR3 region has 16 residues. V lost 1 base, J lost 3 bases, and 14 bases lay in between. Here the CDR3 reads CASSLEGWVQTDTQYF. CDR3 coding DNA: TGTGCCAGCAGCTTAGAGGGGTGGGTGCAGACAGATACGCAGTATTTT.

The chain combines TRBV14 with TRBJ1-6, with 9 bases identical to TRBD1. This CDR3 region has 17 residues. V gave up 4 bases and J gave up 6 bases; unmatched junction bases: 10. Germline V CDR1 and CDR2: SGHDN, FVKESK. The CDR3 DNA follows: TGTGCCAGCAGCCCATACTACGGACAGGGGCTTAATTCACCCCTCCACTTT. Translation: CASSPYYGQGLNSPLHF.

The J gene is TRBJ2-3, the V gene TRBV28; 8 bases are a match to TRBD1. The CDR3 is 14 residues long. The junction had 2 bases not matched to a gene; V was cut back by 6 bases and J by 0 bases. CDR1 MDHEN and CDR2 SYDVKM come from the germline V gene. Here the CDR3 reads CASSRDRSTDTQYF. The CDR3 region has the DNA TGTGCCAGCAGCCGGGACAGGAGCACAGATACGCAGTATTTT.

V and J are TRBV2 and TRBJ1-6; 9 nucleotides match TRBD1. The CDR3 has 14 residues. The V segment lost 4 bases and the J segment 8 bases; nucleotides outside the gene matches: 3. Germline-derived CDR1 and CDR2 are SNHLY and FYNNEI. The CDR3 reads CASSAGTGYSPLHF. The CDR3, as DNA: TGTGCCAGCAGTGCCGGGACAGGGTATTCACCCCTCCACTTT.

The chain is built from TRBV28 and TRBJ2-7; 11 nucleotides align to TRBD2. Germline assignment: CDR1 MDHEN and CDR2 SYDVKM. The V and J ends lost 6 bases and 5 bases, in that order; junction bases with no gene match: 12. The CDR3 is 16 amino acids. The CDR3 nucleotides are TGTGCCAGCAGCCCTGTAGCGGGAGGGCCGGAAAACGAGCAGTACGTC. Its protein product is CASSPVAGGPENEQYV.

This clone came up a few times. The V gene is TRBV9, the J gene TRBJ2-1, with 7 bases that match TRBD2. V lost 0 bases to trimming and J lost 5 bases; unmatched junction nucleotides: 11. The CDR3 has 17 amino acids. CDR1 and CDR2 (germline): SGDLS, YYNGEE. CDR3 amino acids: CASSVVPSGTYDNEQFF. The CDR3 DNA reads as TGTGCCAGCAGCGTAGTTCCGAGCGGGACTTATGACAATGAGCAGTTCTTC.

The rearrangement joins TRBV7-2 to TRBJ2-7, with unresolved D. Germline CDR1 is SGHTA and CDR2 is FQGNSA. The CDR3 sequence is 14 residues long. V was cut by 1 base and J by 1 base, with 8 bases left in between. The chain's CDR3 is CASSLGHLSYEQYV. The CDR3 nucleotides are TGTGCCAGCAGCTTAGGACATCTTTCCTACGAGCAGTACGTC.

The rearrangement joins TRBV5-1 to TRBJ1-4; TRBD1 agrees at 8 bases. The CDR3 spans 15 residues. The J segment lost 7 bases and the V segment lost 0 bases, leaving 5 bases of the junction unmatched. CDR1 SGHRS and CDR2 YFSETQ come from the germline V gene. The CDR3: CASSLVGQATEKLFF. The DNA for the CDR3 is TGCGCCAGCAGCTTGGTGGGACAGGCGACTGAAAAACTGTTTTTT.

In its sample, this clone was seen once. V gene TRBV5-6 combines with J gene TRBJ2-7; 11 positions match TRBD2. V was pared by 5 bases and J by 7 bases, with 11 bases of the junction left unmatched. This CDR3 contains 15 residues. Germline V gives CDR1 SGHDT, CDR2 YYEEEE. The CDR3 here is CASREGLAGGQEQYV. The DNA for the CDR3 is TGTGCCAGCAGGGAGGGCCTAGCGGGAGGTCAAGAGCAGTACGTC.

This clone was counted once. The J gene is TRBJ2-7, the V gene TRBV6-1; 10 bases agree with TRBD1. CDR3 length: 14 amino acids. J lost 3 bases, V lost 4 bases, and 3 bases had no gene match. Looked up from germline, CDR1 is MNHNS and CDR2 is SASEGT. The CDR3 DNA sequence: TGTGCCAGCAGTGGGGGACAGGGGAGCTACGAGCAGTACTTC. Its protein is CASSGGQGSYEQYF.

V and J are TRBV10-3 and TRBJ2-7; D is ambiguous. V dropped 7 bases and J dropped 0 bases, with 13 bases sitting between them. In germline, CDR1 is ENHRY, CDR2 SYGVKD. This CDR3 is built from 14 residues. This CDR3 is CAIKPDTSSYEQYF. The CDR3 bases are TGTGCCATCAAACCAGACACCAGCTCCTACGAGCAGTACTTC.

This clone was recorded only once. This sequence joins TRBV5-1 and TRBJ1-2; weak D call: TRBD1 (5 bases). This CDR3 region has 15 residues. Trimming took 3 bases from V and 9 from J, leaving 21 bases between them. Germline assignment: CDR1 SGHRS and CDR2 YFSETQ. The CDR3 is CASSSAGPNLPSYTF. Written as DNA, the CDR3 is TGCGCCAGCAGCTCTGCAGGGCCTAACTTACCAAGCTACACCTTC.

This chain connects TRBV27 to TRBJ2-1, with D possibly matching TRBD2 (5 bases). V was shortened by 2 bases and J by 4 bases, with 21 bases between the two germline ends. Germline CDR1 MNHEY, CDR2 SMNVEV (reference sequence). The CDR3 consists of 18 residues. The chain's CDR3 is CASSLQIFRAEGYNEQFF. CDR3 in DNA: TGTGCCAGCAGTTTACAGATCTTTCGAGCGGAAGGTTACAATGAGCAGTTCTTC.

This clone was seen a few times. This sequence joins TRBV29-1 and TRBJ1-4; D possibly corresponds to TRBD1 (5 bases). The CDR3 has 14 residues. Trimming stripped 6 bases from V and 8 bases from J, with 19 bases between. Germline V gene sequence: CDR1 SQVTM, CDR2 ANQGSEA. In nucleotides, the CDR3 is TGCAGCGTCTTATACTCCCCCCGGGGGGAAAAACTGTTTTTT. Translated: CSVLYSPRGEKLFF.

The chain combines TRBV6-1 with TRBJ2-3, with TRBD2 as a possible D gene (5 bases). The length of the CDR3 is 14 residues. V lost 7 bases to trimming and J lost 6 bases, with 17 bases between them. The V gene's germline CDR1 is MNHNS and CDR2 SASEGT. For the CDR3, the DNA is TGTGCCAGCAACCGGGGTGATTTGGGGGATACGCAGTATTTT. Amino acids: CASNRGDLGDTQYF.

This chain joins TRBV5-4 and TRBJ1-1; TRBD1 agrees at 7 bases. Trimming cost V 3 bases and J 1 base; bases outside gene matches: 9. Germline V CDR1 and CDR2: SGHNT, YYREEE (reference sequence). The CDR3 extends over 16 amino acids. CDR3 in DNA: TGTGCCAGCAGCTCCCTGCAACGGACAGGGAACACTGAAGCTTTCTTT. This gives the protein CASSSLQRTGNTEAFF.

The chain has TRBV5-1 and TRBJ2-5; 12 nucleotides match TRBD2. Germline-derived CDR1 and CDR2 are SGHRS and YFSETQ. V lost 4 bases and J lost 4; bases outside the gene matches: 14. This CDR3 contains 18 residues. CDR3 sequence: CASSLNVLAGGGPETQYF. The CDR3 coding sequence is TGCGCCAGCAGCCTGAATGTACTAGCGGGGGGTGGTCCAGAGACCCAGTACTTC.

This clone has a handful of counts. The J gene is TRBJ1-2, the V gene TRBV29-1; 8 bases map to TRBD1. CDR1 SQVTM and CDR2 ANQGSEA come from the germline V gene. CDR3 length: 13 amino acids. Trimming at V came to 7 bases and at J to 4 bases, leaving 8 bases not matched to a gene. The CDR3 DNA reads as TGCAGCGGCAGCAGGGGGCTTATCTATGGCTACACCTTC. It is translated as CSGSRGLIYGYTF.

The rearrangement joins TRBV30 to TRBJ2-5, with 9 nucleotides matching TRBD2. The J call may be wrong; the DNA end is better matched by TRBJ2-7. Per germline, CDR1 GTSNPN and CDR2 SVGIG (reference sequence). The CDR3 extends over 16 amino acids. CDR3 nucleotides: TGTGCCTGGAGTACCCAACGCGGGGGGGCGGTCCGCGAGCAGTACTTC. Protein sequence: CAWSTQRGGAVREQYF.

The CDR3 sequence: CASSLAPQGDNQPQHF. The CDR3 DNA reads TGCGCCAGCAGCTTGGCCCCCCAAGGGGACAATCAGCCCCAGCATTTT. The V and J genes are TRBV5-1 and TRBJ1-5, with D perhaps matching TRBD1 (5 bases). The CDR3 loop spans 16 amino acids. The germline V and J ends were trimmed by 0 bases and 3 bases, with 13 bases remaining between them. Germline CDR1 reads SGHRS; CDR2 reads YFSETQ.

This clone came up once. The V call is TRBV5-6, the J call TRBJ2-7; 8 positions match TRBD2. The CDR3 spans 17 residues. Trimming took 0 bases from V and 3 from J; bases not matched to a gene: 11. Germline V gene lookup returns CDR1 SGHDT and CDR2 YYEEEE. The CDR3 DNA reads TGTGCCAGCAGCTTGGCGGGGGGGGCGGGGGGCCTCTACGAGCAGTACTTC. It codes for CASSLAGGAGGLYEQYF.